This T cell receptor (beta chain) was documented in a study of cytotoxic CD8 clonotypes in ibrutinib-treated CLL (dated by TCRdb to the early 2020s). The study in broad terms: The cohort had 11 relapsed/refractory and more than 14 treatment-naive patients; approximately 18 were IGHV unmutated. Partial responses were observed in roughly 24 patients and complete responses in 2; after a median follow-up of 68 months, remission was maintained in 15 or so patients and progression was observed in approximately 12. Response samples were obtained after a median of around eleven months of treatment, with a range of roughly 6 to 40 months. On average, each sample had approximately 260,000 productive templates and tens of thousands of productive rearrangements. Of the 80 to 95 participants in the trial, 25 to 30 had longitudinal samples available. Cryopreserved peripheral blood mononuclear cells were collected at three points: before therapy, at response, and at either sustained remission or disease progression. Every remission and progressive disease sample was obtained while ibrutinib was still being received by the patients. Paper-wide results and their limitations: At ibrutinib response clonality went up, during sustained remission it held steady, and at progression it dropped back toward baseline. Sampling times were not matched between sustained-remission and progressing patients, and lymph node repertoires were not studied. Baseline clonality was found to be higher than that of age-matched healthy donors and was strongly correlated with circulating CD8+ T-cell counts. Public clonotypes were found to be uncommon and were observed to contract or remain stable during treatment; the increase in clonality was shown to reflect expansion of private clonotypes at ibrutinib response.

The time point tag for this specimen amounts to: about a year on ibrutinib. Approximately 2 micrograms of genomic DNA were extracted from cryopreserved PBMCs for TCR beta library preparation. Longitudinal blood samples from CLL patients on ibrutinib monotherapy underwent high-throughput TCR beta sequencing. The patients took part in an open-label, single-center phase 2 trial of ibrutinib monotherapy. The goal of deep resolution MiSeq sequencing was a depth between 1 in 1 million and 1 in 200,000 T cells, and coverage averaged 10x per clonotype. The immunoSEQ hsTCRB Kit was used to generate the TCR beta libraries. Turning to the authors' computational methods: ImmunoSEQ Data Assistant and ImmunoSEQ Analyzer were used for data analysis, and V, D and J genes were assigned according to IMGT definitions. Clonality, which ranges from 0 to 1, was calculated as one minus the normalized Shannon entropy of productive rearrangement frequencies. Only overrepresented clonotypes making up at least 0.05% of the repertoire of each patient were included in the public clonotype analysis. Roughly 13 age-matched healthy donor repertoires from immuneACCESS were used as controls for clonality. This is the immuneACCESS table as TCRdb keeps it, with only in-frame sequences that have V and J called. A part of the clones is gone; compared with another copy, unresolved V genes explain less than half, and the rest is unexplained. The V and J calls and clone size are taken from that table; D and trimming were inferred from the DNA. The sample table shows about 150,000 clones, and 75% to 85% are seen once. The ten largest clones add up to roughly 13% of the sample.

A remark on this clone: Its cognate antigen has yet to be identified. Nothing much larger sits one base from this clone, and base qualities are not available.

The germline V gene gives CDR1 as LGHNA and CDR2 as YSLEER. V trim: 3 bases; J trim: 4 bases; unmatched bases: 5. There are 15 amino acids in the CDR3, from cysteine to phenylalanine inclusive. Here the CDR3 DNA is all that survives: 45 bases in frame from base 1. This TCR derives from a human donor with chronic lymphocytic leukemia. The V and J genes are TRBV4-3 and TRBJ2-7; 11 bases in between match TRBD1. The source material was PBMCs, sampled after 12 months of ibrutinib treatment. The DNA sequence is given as TGCGCCAGCAGCCATAGGACAGGGGGCTTTTACGAGCAGTACTTC. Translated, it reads CASSHRTGGFYEQYF.